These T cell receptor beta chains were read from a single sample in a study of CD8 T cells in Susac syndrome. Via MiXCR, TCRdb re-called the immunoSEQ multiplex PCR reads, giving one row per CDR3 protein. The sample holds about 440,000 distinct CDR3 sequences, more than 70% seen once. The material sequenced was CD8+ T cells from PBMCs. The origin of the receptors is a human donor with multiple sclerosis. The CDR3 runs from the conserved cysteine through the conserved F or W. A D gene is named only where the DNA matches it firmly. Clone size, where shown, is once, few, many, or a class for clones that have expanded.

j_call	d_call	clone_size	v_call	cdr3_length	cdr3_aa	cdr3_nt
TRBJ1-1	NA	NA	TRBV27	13	CASRGQVGTEAFF	TGTGCCAGCAGAGGGCAGGTCGGAACTGAAGCTTTCTTT
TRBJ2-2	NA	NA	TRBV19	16	CASRPPAVANTGELFF	TGTGCCTCTCGGCCCCCTGCGGTAGCGAACACCGGGGAGCTGTTTTTT
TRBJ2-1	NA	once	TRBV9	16	CASSVSGGGPYNEQFF	TGTGCCAGCAGCGTTAGCGGAGGGGGACCATACAATGAGCAGTTCTTC
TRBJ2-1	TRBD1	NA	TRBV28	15	CASTNRDRGYNEQFF	TGTGCCAGCACTAACCGGGACAGAGGTTACAATGAGCAGTTCTTC
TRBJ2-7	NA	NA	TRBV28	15	CASSLQGRSSYEQYF	TGTGCCAGCAGTCTCCAGGGTCGGAGCTCCTACGAGCAGTACTTC
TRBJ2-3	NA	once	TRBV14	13	CASSQDMIDTQYF	TGTGCCAGCAGCCAAGATATGATAGATACGCAGTATTTT
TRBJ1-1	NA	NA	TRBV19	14	CASSIIGMNTEAFF	TGTGCCAGTAGTATAATAGGGATGAACACTGAAGCTTTCTTT
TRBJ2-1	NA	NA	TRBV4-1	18	CASSQDPPTRDFYNEQFF	TGCGCCAGCAGCCAAGATCCCCCCACGAGGGATTTCTACAATGAGCAGTTCTTC
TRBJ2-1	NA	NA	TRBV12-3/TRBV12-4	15	CASSFGRGGNYEQFF	TGTGCCAGCAGCTTCGGCAGGGGCGGTAATTATGAGCAGTTCTTC
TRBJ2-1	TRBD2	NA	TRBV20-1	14	CSASPGLAYNEQFF	TGCAGTGCTTCCCCGGGACTAGCCTACAATGAGCAGTTCTTC
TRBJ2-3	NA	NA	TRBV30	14	CAWSELASTDTQYF	TGTGCCTGGAGCGAGCTAGCTAGCACAGATACGCAGTATTTT
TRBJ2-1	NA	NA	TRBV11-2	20	CASSLDSLAPLREQDNEQFF	TGTGCCAGCAGCTTAGACAGTCTAGCGCCCCTAAGGGAACAAGACAATGAGCAGTTCTTC
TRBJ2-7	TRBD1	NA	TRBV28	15	CASSFVSGGHYEQYF	TGTGCCAGCAGTTTCGTGTCAGGGGGTCACTACGAGCAGTACTTC
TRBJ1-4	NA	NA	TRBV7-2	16	CASSLFFLEEHEKLFF	TGTGCCAGCAGCTTATTTTTCCTAGAGGAGCATGAAAAACTGTTTTTT
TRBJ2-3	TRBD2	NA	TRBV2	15	CASTFRGGSTDTQYF	TGTGCCAGCACCTTCCGGGGGGGGAGCACAGATACGCAGTATTTT
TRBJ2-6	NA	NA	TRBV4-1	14	CASSPYTGANVLTF	TGCGCCAGCAGCCCCTACACTGGGGCCAACGTCCTGACTTTC
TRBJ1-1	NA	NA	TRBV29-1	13	CSVDEGQNTEAFF	TGCAGCGTCGACGAGGGCCAGAACACTGAAGCTTTCTTT
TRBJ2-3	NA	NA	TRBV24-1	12	CATSDFTDTQYF	TGTGCCACCAGTGATTTTACAGATACGCAGTATTTT
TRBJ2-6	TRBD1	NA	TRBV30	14	CAWGTGTGANVLTF	TGTGCCTGGGGGACAGGGACTGGGGCCAACGTCCTGACTTTC
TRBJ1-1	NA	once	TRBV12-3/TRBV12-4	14	CASSRNTGNTEAFF	TGTGCCAGCAGCCGAAACACAGGGAACACTGAAGCTTTCTTT
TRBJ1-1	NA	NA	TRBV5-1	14	CASSFRDSYTEAFF	TGCGCCAGCAGCTTTCGCGACAGCTACACTGAAGCTTTCTTT
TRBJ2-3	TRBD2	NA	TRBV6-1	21	CASSEPSVEAGGPDSTDTQYF	TGTGCCAGCAGCGAACCCTCGGTGGAAGCGGGAGGGCCTGATAGCACAGATACGCAGTATTTT
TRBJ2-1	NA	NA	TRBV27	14	CASSPRRVYNEQFF	TGTGCCAGCAGTCCCCGCAGGGTCTACAATGAGCAGTTCTTC
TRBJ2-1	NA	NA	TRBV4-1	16	CASSQDSGGAYNEQFF	TGCGCCAGCAGCCAAGATTCCGGAGGTGCCTACAATGAGCAGTTCTTC
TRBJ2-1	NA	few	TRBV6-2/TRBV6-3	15	CASSYRDGTYNEQFF	TGTGCCAGCAGTTACCGGGACGGAACCTACAATGAGCAGTTCTTC
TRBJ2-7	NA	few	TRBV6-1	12	CATSDGSYEQYF	TGTGCCACCTCGGACGGTTCCTACGAGCAGTACTTC
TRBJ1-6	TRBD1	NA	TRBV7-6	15	CASSRDRPYNSPLHF	TGTGCCAGCAGCCGGGACAGGCCCTATAATTCACCCCTCCACTTT
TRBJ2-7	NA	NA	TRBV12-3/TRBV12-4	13	CASRFGTTYEQYF	TGTGCCAGCAGATTTGGGACAACCTACGAGCAGTACTTC
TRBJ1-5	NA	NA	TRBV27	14	CASSLTYSNQPQHF	TGTGCCAGCAGTTTGACTTATAGCAATCAGCCCCAGCATTTT
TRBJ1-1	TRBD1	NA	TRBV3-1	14	CASSQTGSYTEAFF	TGTGCCAGCAGCCAGACAGGGTCCTACACTGAAGCTTTCTTT
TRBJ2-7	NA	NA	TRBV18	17	CASSPSLGRPTPYEQYF	TGTGCCAGCTCGCCATCCTTAGGTCGCCCCACGCCCTACGAGCAGTACTTC
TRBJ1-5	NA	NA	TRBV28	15	CASSPGYLGNQPQHF	TGTGCCAGCAGTCCGGGGTACCTTGGCAATCAGCCCCAGCATTTT
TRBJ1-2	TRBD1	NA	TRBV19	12	CASRGTGSGYTF	TGTGCCAGTAGGGGGACAGGGAGCGGCTACACCTTC
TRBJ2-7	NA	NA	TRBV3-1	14	CASSQFRATYEQYF	TGTGCCAGCAGCCAATTCAGGGCGACCTACGAGCAGTACTTC
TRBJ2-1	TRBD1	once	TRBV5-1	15	CASTYGTGMIDEQFF	TGCGCCAGCACCTATGGGACAGGGATGATCGATGAGCAGTTCTTC
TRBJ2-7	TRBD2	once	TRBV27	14	CASTGLAGNYEQYF	TGTGCCAGCACGGGACTAGCGGGGAACTACGAGCAGTACTTC
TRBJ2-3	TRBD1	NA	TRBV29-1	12	CSVVQGGDTQYF	TGCAGCGTTGTACAGGGGGGAGATACGCAGTATTTT
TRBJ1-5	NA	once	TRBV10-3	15	CAISEGGETNQPQHF	TGTGCCATCAGTGAAGGGGGTGAGACTAATCAGCCCCAGCATTTT